This T cell receptor (beta chain) was recorded in a study of blood T cell repertoires in COVID-19. About the study: T cells, B-cell-depleted T cells, or PBMCs supplied cDNA or gDNA.

TCRdb's table, derived via immunoSEQ multiplex PCR, lists solely in-frame clones and lacks some. The sample consists of roughly 250,000 clones, approximately 86% of them appearing once. CDR1 is LNHDA and CDR2 is SQIVND in the germline V gene (reference sequence). Trimming pared 5 bases from V and 5 bases from J, leaving 9 bases between. The CDR3 has 12 amino acids. Participants spanned ages about 18 to 90 years and resided in about 24 US areas. This sequence joins TRBV19 and TRBJ1-1, with D uncertain. Material for sequencing was PBMCs or T cells enriched from blood (not recorded which). The TCR sequence derives from a woman in her 50s who had recovered from COVID-19. The CDR3 coding sequence is TGTGCCAGTAGTGTGGGAGGGACTGAAGCTTTCTTT. This codes for CASSVGGTEAFF.